This TCR beta chain originates from a study of blood T cells in healthy people across ages. In the study overall: Per two T cells, template switching captured roughly one barcoded beta molecule.

Looked up from germline, CDR1 is LGHDT and CDR2 is YNNKEL (reference sequence). The trim removed 1 base at V and 3 bases at J, leaving 6 bases unmatched. The CDR3 is made up of 16 amino acids. Next came a second PCR, run for about 7 to 12 cycles, which used a sample-barcoded 5' primer along with a J-beta primer mix. Through a template-switch adaptor with 12 random nucleotides, each cDNA molecule received a tag. Every sample produced at least 2.5 million CDR3-containing paired-end reads. TCRdb called the 5' RACE reads again in MiXCR, with one record for every CDR3 protein. The data contain about 1 million distinct CDR3 sequences, 45% of them singletons.

The sample taken for sequencing was blood. The chain uses TRBV3-1 and TRBJ2-5, with 9 bases aligning to TRBD1. The receptor comes from a woman aged 60-70 years in good health. The CDR3 region has the DNA TGTGCCAGCAGCCAAGCCCGGACAGGGGTCGAAGAGACCCAGTACTTC. It codes for CASSQARTGVEETQYF.